This T cell receptor (beta chain) was recorded in a study of Ad26.COV2.S vaccination and SARS-CoV-2 variants. Findings and limits, study-wide: In vaccinated individuals, spike-specific CD8+ and CD4+ T cell responses reportedly displayed substantial breadth.

CDR3 size: 13 residues. Germline trimming cut 8 bases from V and 9 bases from J; bases unmatched to any gene: 6. In germline, CDR1 is GTSNPN, CDR2 SVGIG (reference sequence). The assay was immunoSEQ multiplex PCR, and TCRdb's table has in-frame clones only and misses some. The sample yields 350,000 to 500,000 clones, approximately 87% seen once. Points on this clone: Its antigen is unidentified.

Treatment specified: roughly 19 received Ad26.COV2.S at low or high dose, single or two shots; about 5 received placebo; per-sample allocation not given. Specimen acquisition occurred on day 63 following the initial vaccine or placebo injection. The sample was peripheral blood, taken in a trial of Ad26.COV2.S vaccine versus placebo. The TCR comes from a person aged 18-60 years who received the Ad26.COV2.S COVID-19 vaccine or a placebo. The chain employs TRBV30 and TRBJ1-6, with 11 bases that match TRBD1. The CDR3 here is CASGQGARSPLHF. The CDR3 bases are TGTGCCAGTGGACAGGGGGCACGTTCACCCCTCCACTTT.